This T cell receptor beta chain emerged from a study of response to subunit inactivated influenza vaccine. Broader study findings: T cells newly recruited by each seasonal influenza vaccination are few, the authors suggested.

To note about this clonotype: Its antigen remains unidentified.

The CDR3 runs to 18 residues. Trimming took 4 bases from V and 1 from J, leaving 22 bases between them. Germline assignment: CDR1 SGDLS and CDR2 YYNGEE. TCRdb recomputed calls from the RT-PCR reads with MiXCR, one row per CDR3 protein. The data show fewer than 600,000 distinct CDR3 sequences, approximately 7.3% seen once. V is TRBV9 and J is TRBJ2-3; D might be TRBD1 (6 bases). This receptor was obtained from a man aged 50-75 years who received an inactivated influenza vaccine. The sample consisted of PBMCs from blood, taken roughly 24 months after vaccination. The CDR3 DNA reads TGTGCCAGCAGCCACCGCGCCCCCTTAAGACAGGGCACAGATACGCAGTATTTT. Residues: CASSHRAPLRQGTDTQYF.